These 20 T cell receptor beta chains came from one sample sequenced in a study of technical replicates of blood from a handful of donors. TCRdb's copy holds only in-frame clones and misses some; the assay was immunoSEQ multiplex PCR. The data hold 84,000 or so clones, with 93% observed a single time. The sequenced sample was T cells isolated from PBMCs. The receptors shown here come from a human donor in good health.

The CDR3 is CAWSVTQGTSYTF. CDR3 nucleotide sequence: TGTGCCTGGAGTGTCACTCAGGGGACGAGCTACACCTTC. V and J are TRBV30 and TRBJ1-2; D is perhaps TRBD1 (6 bases). The V end was cut by 0 bases, the J end by 9 bases, with 14 bases between. CDR1 and CDR2 (germline): GTSNPN, SVGIG (reference sequence). The CDR3 contains 13 residues.

The CDR3 here is CASSPVRDNEKLFF. The CDR3 DNA reads TGTGCCAGTAGCCCCGTCCGGGATAATGAAAAACTGTTTTTT. The chain combines TRBV19 with TRBJ1-4, with D unresolved. CDR3 length: 14 residues. The ends were cut back, 6 bases at V and 4 bases at J, with 12 bases in the middle. Germline-derived CDR1 and CDR2 are LNHDA and SQIVND (reference sequence).

The sample holds one count of this clone. The J gene is TRBJ1-4, the V gene TRBV28, with a tentative D call TRBD1 (5 bases). This CDR3 has 14 amino acids. Germline V gene data show CDR1 as MDHEN and CDR2 as SYDVKM. Trimming stripped 5 bases from V and 6 bases from J, with 13 bases between. CDR3 in DNA: TGTGCCAGCAGTCACGGGGGAGGGGATGAAAAACTGTTTTTT. Amino acid sequence: CASSHGGGDEKLFF. Full variable domain (remainder filled in from reference TRBV28 and TRBJ1-4): DVKVTQSSRYLVKRTGEKVFLECVQDMDHENMFWYRQDPGLGLRLIYFSYDVKMKEKGDIPEGYSVSREKKERFSLILESASTNQTSMYLCASSHGGGDEKLFFGSGTQLSVL.

V and J are TRBV29-1 and TRBJ2-5, with 10 bases fitting TRBD2. Germline-derived CDR1 and CDR2 are SQVTM and ANQGSEA. V was clipped by 7 bases and J by 1 base; unmatched bases: 3. The CDR3 consists of 13 residues. The CDR3 DNA is TGCAGCGGTAGCGGGAGGCTCCAAGAGACCCAGTACTTC. It yields the protein CSGSGRLQETQYF.

CDR3 protein: CASSYSKGDRDEQYF. The CDR3 coding sequence is TGTGCCAGCAGTTACTCGAAAGGGGATCGGGACGAGCAGTACTTC. The chain links TRBV6-6 to TRBJ2-7, with D possibly TRBD1 on 5 matching bases. There are 15 residues in the CDR3. Germline-derived CDR1 and CDR2 are MNHNY and SVGAGI (reference sequence). The V and J ends lost 0 bases and 5 bases respectively, with 14 bases between them.

The rearrangement links TRBV2 to TRBJ2-2; D gene ambiguous. CDR1 SNHLY and CDR2 FYNNEI come from the germline V gene. Trimming left V 3 bases short and J 1 base short, with 12 bases between. There are 16 residues in the CDR3. The CDR3 loop reads CASSERQARNTGELFF. CDR3 nucleotide sequence: TGTGCCAGCAGTGAGAGACAAGCACGGAACACCGGGGAGCTGTTTTTT.

This chain uses TRBV5-4 with TRBJ2-2; 7 positions match TRBD2. The CDR3 sequence is 16 residues long. Germline V lookup: CDR1 SGHNT, CDR2 YYREEE (reference sequence). V was pared by 4 bases and J by 6 bases, with 12 bases of the junction left unmatched. As DNA, the CDR3 is TGTGCCAGCAGCCCGTTTAGCGGGTCAGGCGCCGGGGAGCTGTTTTTT. It encodes CASSPFSGSGAGELFF. The full variable domain, rest sourced from reference TRBV5-4 and TRBJ2-2, is ETGVTQSPTHLIKTRGQQVTLRCSSQSGHNTVSWYQQALGQGPQFIFQYYREEENGRGNFPPRFSGLQFPNYSSELNVNALELDDSALYLCASSPFSGSGAGELFFGEGSRLTVL.

This chain joins TRBV2 and TRBJ2-1, with 10 nucleotides matching TRBD2. Germline V gene lookup returns CDR1 SNHLY and CDR2 FYNNEI. With V trimmed by 6 bases and J by 4 bases, 9 bases remained unmatched. CDR3 length: 16 amino acids. In DNA, the CDR3 is TGTGCCAGCAGCGAAATTGCTAGCGGGAGTTACAATGAGCAGTTCTTC. It translates to CASSEIASGSYNEQFF. The entire variable domain, with the rest obtained from reference TRBV2 and TRBJ2-1, is as follows: EPEVTQTPSHQVTQMGQEVILRCVPISNHLYFYWYRQILGQKVEFLVSFYNNEISEKSEIFDDQFSVERPDGSNFTLKIRSTKLEDSAMYFCASSEIASGSYNEQFFGPGTRLTVL.

A few counts support this clone. This chain's CDR3 is CASSTGQYSPLHF. In DNA, the CDR3 is TGTGCCAGTAGTACAGGACAGTATTCACCCCTCCACTTT. J is TRBJ1-6 and V is TRBV19; tentative D call: TRBD1 (6 bases). The CDR3 runs 13 residues. Between the trimmed V and J ends, which lost 4 bases and 8 bases, there was a span of 9 bases. Looked up from germline, CDR1 is LNHDA and CDR2 is SQIVND (reference sequence).

The V and J genes are TRBV5-6 and TRBJ1-1; possible D gene TRBD1, 6 bases. V lost 0 bases to trimming and J lost 0 bases, with 12 bases between them. Germline V gives CDR1 SGHDT, CDR2 YYEEEE. The CDR3 contains 16 residues. The CDR3 DNA follows: TGTGCCAGCAGCTTGGCGGTTTGGGACATGAACACTGAAGCTTTCTTT. It specifies CASSLAVWDMNTEAFF.

This chain joins TRBV28 and TRBJ2-7, with a tentative D call TRBD1 (6 bases). The V and J ends lost 5 bases and 2 bases respectively, with 22 bases between them. The CDR3 contains 17 residues. From germline, CDR1 is MDHEN and CDR2 SYDVKM. The CDR3 nucleotides read TGTGCCAGCAGTACACAGGGCCAGGGAGCCCTAACCTACGAGCAGTACTTC. This encodes CASSTQGQGALTYEQYF.

The V and J genes are TRBV28 and TRBJ1-2; D might be TRBD1 (6 bases). The ends were cut back, 7 bases at V and 4 bases at J, with 16 bases in the middle. The CDR3 covers 14 residues. Germline V gene sequence: CDR1 MDHEN, CDR2 SYDVKM. The CDR3 bases are TGTGCCAGCACCCCTCAGGGGTACAGCTATGGCTACACCTTC. Protein: CASTPQGYSYGYTF.

V usage is TRBV4-2 and J usage is TRBJ2-7, with D tentatively TRBD2 (6 bases). The CDR3 covers 12 residues. Per the germline V gene, CDR1 is LGHNA and CDR2 is YNFKEQ. V was clipped by 3 bases and J by 7 bases, with 10 bases between them. The CDR3 here is CASSQGGREQYF. CDR3 coding DNA: TGTGCCAGCAGCCAGGGAGGTAGAGAGCAGTACTTC.

The chain has TRBV27 and TRBJ1-2; the D is unclear. The CDR3 has 13 residues. Trimming removed 5 bases at V and 0 bases at J, with 7 bases between. CDR1 is MNHEY and CDR2 is SMNVEV in the germline V gene (reference sequence). This CDR3 is CASSPRANYGYTF. CDR3 nucleotides: TGTGCCAGCAGTCCCCGGGCTAACTATGGCTACACCTTC.

This clone has just one count. This chain links TRBV15 with TRBJ1-5; unclear D gene. Germline lookup yields CDR1 LNHNV and CDR2 YYDKDF (reference sequence). Trimming shortened V by 0 bases and J by 7 bases, and 7 bases separated the two germline ends. This CDR3 region has 13 residues. The CDR3 DNA reads as TGTGCCACCAGCAGAGATTTTGGCCAGCCCCAGCATTTT. Translated: CATSRDFGQPQHF.

The V gene is TRBV7-6, the J gene TRBJ2-1; D remains ambiguous. The CDR3 consists of 18 residues. V was pared by 2 bases and J by 1 base, with 18 bases between. Germline V gene data show CDR1 as SGHVS and CDR2 as FNYEAQ. The CDR3 spells CASSLRPPLAGSYNEQFF. The CDR3 bases are TGTGCCAGCAGCTTAAGACCGCCTCTGGCAGGTTCCTACAATGAGCAGTTCTTC.

The rearrangement uses TRBV27 and TRBJ2-2; D may be TRBD1 (6 bases). Germline CDR1 reads MNHEY; CDR2 reads SMNVEV (reference sequence). The CDR3 extends over 14 amino acids. Trimming left V 3 bases short and J 6 bases short, with 11 bases between. CDR3 in DNA: TGTGCCAGCAGTTTTACAGGGTCCGCCGGGGAGCTGTTTTTT. Protein product: CASSFTGSAGELFF.

This clone was detected once. The chain is built from TRBV4-2 and TRBJ2-6; 10 bases match TRBD1. J lost 1 base, V lost 0 bases, and 15 bases had no gene match. CDR3 length equals 22 residues. The V gene's germline CDR1 is LGHNA and CDR2 YNFKEQ. As DNA, the CDR3 is TGTGCCAGCAGCCAAGACCCTTGGGTAGGACAGGGGGAGGTTTCTGGGGCCAACGTCCTGACTTTC. Residues: CASSQDPWVGQGEVSGANVLTF.

The V gene is TRBV7-6, the J gene TRBJ2-5; 7 positions agree with TRBD1. Germline loops: CDR1 SGHVS, CDR2 FNYEAQ. The CDR3 is made up of 13 amino acids. Unmatched junction bases numbered 3, after V lost 4 bases and J lost 4 bases. The CDR3 DNA reads as TGTGCCAGCAGCTGGGGACAGAGAGAGACCCAGTACTTC. Protein product: CASSWGQRETQYF.

This chain connects TRBV4-1 to TRBJ2-7; a possible D gene is TRBD1 (6 bases). Trimming removed 2 bases at V and 6 bases at J, with 11 bases between. The CDR3 consists of 13 residues. The germline gives CDR1 MGHRA, CDR2 YSYEKL. The CDR3 loop is CASSQRTAVEQYF. For the CDR3, the DNA is TGCGCCAGCAGCCAACGGACAGCCGTCGAGCAGTACTTC.